Reported below is one TCR beta chain. With 60 Vbeta and 13 Jbeta primers, the PCR was carried out. Measured with immunoSEQ multiplex PCR; TCRdb has only the in-frame clones, and not every one. The sample comprises under 150,000 clones, just under 85% of which are singletons, and 4.1% rests with the top ten. This sample is drawn from a study of cytomegalovirus exposure and HLA in healthy donors. The CDR3 sequence is 16 residues long. The V gene's germline CDR1 is MGHRA and CDR2 YSYEKL. V gave up 0 bases and J gave up 4 bases, with 15 bases separating them. The specimen was PBMCs. The clonotype comes from a man between 40 and 49 years old in good health and CMV-seropositive. J is TRBJ1-2 and V is TRBV4-1; the D gene is possibly TRBD1 (5 bases). DNA of the CDR3: TGCGCCAGCAGCCAAGATACCCCAGGGCGCTCCTATGGCTACACCTTC. It yields the protein CASSQDTPGRSYGYTF.